This is a list of T cell receptor beta chains from one sample in a study of response to subunit inactivated influenza vaccine. TCRdb ran MiXCR on the RT-PCR reads and lists one entry per CDR3 protein. This sample has about 540,000 distinct CDR3 sequences, with roughly 23% found just once. The data also belong to a second study, concerning T cells expressing NK-cell markers.

Sequencing used CD4+ T cells sorted from PBMCs, obtained 11 to 12 days after vaccination. These receptor sequences come from a man aged 50-59 years who received an inactivated influenza vaccine. Both conserved end residues are part of each CDR3. A D gene is named only where the DNA matches it firmly. The size entry is marked missing in some rows and otherwise reads once, few, many or a size class.

cdr3_nt cdr3_aa j_call d_call v_call clone_size
TGTGCCAGCAGCAAAGACAGGCGCAATCAGCCCCAGCATTTT CASSKDRRNQPQHF TRBJ1-5 - TRBV12-3/TRBV12-4 -
TGCAGCGTTAAAGACAGGGTTGTGGAGACCCAGTACTTC CSVKDRVVETQYF TRBJ2-5 TRBD1 TRBV29-1 -
TGTGCCAGCAGCTTAGTGCTTCGAAACAATGAGCAGTTCTTC CASSLVLRNNEQFF TRBJ2-1 - TRBV7-9 few
TGTGCCAGCAGCGTAGACCAGGGGGCCAGGAATGAAAAACTGTTTTTT CASSVDQGARNEKLFF TRBJ1-4 TRBD1 TRBV9 few
TGTGCCACCTTCCGGGCGATAGCGGGGGGGGAGACCCAGTACTTC CATFRAIAGGETQYF TRBJ2-5 TRBD2 TRBV12-3/TRBV12-4 -
TGCAGCGTTGGGACTAGGTTCGCGGAGACCCAGTACTTC CSVGTRFAETQYF TRBJ2-5 TRBD2 TRBV29-1 once
TGTGCCAGCAGCCCCACTAGCGGGGTACCCCAAGAGACCCAGTACTTC CASSPTSGVPQETQYF TRBJ2-5 TRBD2 TRBV9 -
TGCGCCAGCAGCTTCGGACAGGGGGCCTTAGAGACCCAGTACTTC CASSFGQGALETQYF TRBJ2-5 TRBD1 TRBV5-1 -
TGTGCCAGCAGCCATTACCAGGCAGGAGGCTACACCTTC CASSHYQAGGYTF TRBJ1-2 - TRBV3-1 -
TGCGCCAGCAGCGGACAGGGGAGAGGTTCACCCCTCCACTTT CASSGQGRGSPLHF TRBJ1-6 TRBD1 TRBV4-3 once
TGTGCCAGCAGGTGGGGGCAGGGTTCGAGAGAGCAGTACTTC CASRWGQGSREQYF TRBJ2-7 - TRBV12-3/TRBV12-4 -
TGTGCCAGCAGTGAATCGGGGAACTACGAGCAGTACTTC CASSESGNYEQYF TRBJ2-7 - TRBV2 -
TGCGCCAGCAGCTTGTTGCGTGTGGGAGCGGGTTACGAGCAGTACTTC CASSLLRVGAGYEQYF TRBJ2-7 - TRBV5-1 -
TGTGCCACCAGCAGAGAGGGGCCCTCCTACGAGCAGTACTTC CATSREGPSYEQYF TRBJ2-7 - TRBV15 many
TGTGCCAGCAGCCGAGGGACAGATAGCAATCAGCCCCAGCATTTT CASSRGTDSNQPQHF TRBJ1-5 TRBD1 TRBV4-2 -
TGCGCCAGCAGCCAAGAAGAGAGAGGGTACTATGGCTACACCTTC CASSQEERGYYGYTF TRBJ1-2 - TRBV4-1 few
TGTGCCAGTAGTATTCCCGGGACTAGCGGACTATCGGAACAGTACTTC CASSIPGTSGLSEQYF TRBJ2-7 TRBD2 TRBV19 -